This T cell receptor beta chain was sequenced during a study of shared clonotypes between healthy human individuals. This clone has a single count. As yet, its antigen is unknown. From germline, CDR1 is MNHNS and CDR2 SASEGT. This CDR3 comprises 13 residues. V lost 7 bases to trimming and J lost 4 bases, with 11 bases between them. As defined, naive CD8 cells were CD45RO-negative and positively selected for CCR7, with terminally differentiated effector memory CD45RA+ cells excluded. Free of recent acute infections or vaccinations, the donors were healthy HIV-negative adults. Study-wide results and caveats: Relative to their counterparts shared across all four donors, non-shared clonotypes exhibited diminished generation probabilities. Only blood underwent sampling, and tissue repertoires likely differ.

The data were produced by immunoSEQ multiplex PCR, yet TCRdb's version contains in-frame clones alone and is incomplete. The sample shows about 2.1 million clones, roughly 93% of them seen only once. The rearrangement joins TRBV6-1 to TRBJ1-5, with no clear D. The source is a man aged 18 to 30 in good health. Some clones in this sample may be carry-over from other donors' samples. Sequenced sample: naive CD8+ T cells from PBMCs. In nucleotides, the CDR3 is TGTGCCAGCAAACGGCGGACTAATCAGCCCCAGCATTTT. This translates into CASKRRTNQPQHF.